The subject of this entry is one TCR beta chain. Its cognate antigen is unknown. The V and J ends lost 3 bases and 7 bases respectively, with 10 bases between them. Per germline, CDR1 KGHSH and CDR2 LQKENI. CDR3 size: 12 residues. The authors divided CD4+ cells into CD45RA+ naive and CD45RA-negative memory subsets. This entry is derived from a study of shared clonotypes between healthy human individuals. Deep-level running was used for the assay. Clones were sequenced by immunoSEQ multiplex PCR, and TCRdb holds only the in-frame ones, with some missing. The table includes around 700,000 clones, about two thirds detected once. Study-level points and caveats: Sequencing depth was expected to affect clonotype sharing among donors. Compared with memory subsets, naive subsets generally had larger estimated richness.

Input material: memory CD4+ T cells sorted from blood. Specified subset: CD45RA-negative fraction. The receptor's source is a woman aged 25 to 39 in good health. This chain links TRBV18 with TRBJ2-7; D is ambiguous. The CDR3 loop is CASSPGPREQYF. The CDR3, as DNA: TGTGCCAGCTCACCCGGACCCAGGGAGCAGTACTTC.